This passage covers 11 T cell receptor beta chains from one sample sequenced in a study of T cell responses to AZD1222 COVID-19 vaccine. Produced via immunoSEQ multiplex PCR; TCRdb's table is partial and in-frame only. This sample has approximately 110,000 clones; around 87% occur once, and the top ten carry roughly 1.3%. The sample was peripheral blood, taken on day 0 of AZD1222 vaccination. These receptor sequences come from an adult in good health.

The V gene is TRBV12-5, the J gene TRBJ2-7; tentative D call: TRBD1 (5 bases). The CDR3 is 15 amino acids. Per germline, CDR1 LGHNT and CDR2 FRNRAP. Trimming cost V 1 base and J 0 bases, with 10 bases left between them. CDR3 region: CASGLGAGLSYEQYF. CDR3 DNA: TGTGCTAGTGGTTTGGGTGCAGGGCTCTCCTACGAGCAGTACTTC.

The DNA for the CDR3 is TGTGCCAGCACCTCGACCCTAACCGATTCTAACTATGGCTACACCTTC. Translated: CASTSTLTDSNYGYTF. The V gene is TRBV25-1, the J gene TRBJ1-2; no clear D. Per germline, CDR1 MGHDK and CDR2 SYGVNS. Trimming left V 7 bases short and J 0 bases short, with 18 bases between. CDR3 length: 16 residues.

The rearrangement uses TRBV3-1 (or the pseudogene TRBV3-2) and TRBJ2-3, with no clear D. Germline V gene lookup returns CDR1 LGHDT and CDR2 YNNKEL (reference sequence). The V gene lost 4 bases and the J gene lost 6 bases, with 8 bases spanning the gap. The CDR3 runs to 12 residues. CDR3 DNA sequence: TGTGCCAGCAGCCTCTTTGGTGATACGCAGTATTTT. Residues: CASSLFGDTQYF.

The chain uses TRBV2 and TRBJ1-2, with D maybe TRBD1 (6 bases). CDR1 and CDR2 (germline): SNHLY, FYNNEI. The CDR3 contains 18 residues. Trimming took 4 bases from V and 0 from J, leaving 21 bases between them. The CDR3 DNA follows: TGTGCCAGCAGTGGCGTCACTACTACAGGGAACACTAACTATGGCTACACCTTC. Its translation is CASSGVTTTGNTNYGYTF.

The chain has TRBV10-3 and TRBJ2-7; no reliable D call. V was clipped by 3 bases and J by 0 bases, with 3 bases between them. There are 12 residues in the CDR3. Germline CDR1 is ENHRY and CDR2 is SYGVKD. CDR3 bases: TGTGCCATCAGTGACAGCTCCTACGAGCAGTACTTC. Protein: CAISDSSYEQYF.

V and J are TRBV5-5 and TRBJ2-2; D might be TRBD2 (7 bases). The CDR3 sequence is 15 residues long. Germline V gene sequence: CDR1 SGHKS, CDR2 YYEKEE (reference sequence). The germline V and J ends were trimmed by 3 bases and 3 bases, with 12 bases remaining between them. The CDR3 protein is CASSSLGGHTGELFF. The CDR3 nucleotides are TGTGCCAGCAGCTCTCTGGGGGGGCACACCGGGGAGCTGTTTTTT. The full variable domain, with the rest looked up from reference TRBV5-5 and TRBJ2-2, is DAGVTQSPTHLIKTRGQQVTLRCSPISGHKSVSWYQQVLGQGPQFIFQYYEKEERGRGNFPDRFSARQFPNYSSELNVNALLLGDSALYLCASSSLGGHTGELFFGEGSRLTVL.

The chain combines TRBV5-4 with TRBJ1-1; D gene uncertain. Germline V CDR1 and CDR2: SGHNT, YYREEE (reference sequence). CDR3 length equals 12 residues. V gave up 0 bases and J gave up 3 bases, with 3 bases separating them. The CDR3 bases are TGTGCCAGCAGCTTGGGTGACACTGAAGCTTTCTTT. Translation: CASSLGDTEAFF.

The chain has TRBV27 and TRBJ2-5, with 9 bases fitting TRBD2. CDR3 length: 16 amino acids. The germline V gene encodes CDR1 MNHEY and CDR2 SMNVEV (reference sequence). J gave up 5 bases and V 0 bases, and 7 bases lay outside the gene matches. Here the CDR3 reads CASSLSPGGGAETQYF. CDR3 coding DNA: TGTGCCAGCAGTTTATCCCCCGGCGGGGGGGCGGAGACCCAGTACTTC.

The chain combines TRBV20-1 with TRBJ1-1; 8 bases fit TRBD1. CDR1 and CDR2 from the germline V gene are DFQATT and SNEGSKA (reference sequence). The CDR3 extends over 13 amino acids. Trimming at V came to 3 bases and at J to 3 bases, leaving 3 bases not matched to a gene. In DNA, the CDR3 is TGCAGTGCTAGTCAGGGGGCATACACTGAAGCTTTCTTT. It encodes CSASQGAYTEAFF.

The chain recombines TRBV19 with TRBJ2-3, with 7 bases matching TRBD1. V gave up 1 base and J gave up 0 bases; unmatched junction bases: 7. This CDR3 is built from 17 residues. The V gene's germline CDR1 is LNHDA and CDR2 SQIVND (reference sequence). In DNA, the CDR3 is TGTGCCAGTAGTATAGCTTGGGACAGAACTAGCACAGATACGCAGTATTTT. As protein: CASSIAWDRTSTDTQYF.

The chain links TRBV11-2 to TRBJ2-5; 8 bases are a match to TRBD2. Germline V lookup: CDR1 SGHAT, CDR2 FQNNGV. CDR3 length equals 18 residues. The V segment lost 4 bases and the J segment 2 bases; nucleotides outside the gene matches: 15. CDR3 DNA: TGTGCCAGCAGCTCAGGGGCCCTGGGCGGGGGGTCACAAGAGACCCAGTACTTC. It codes for CASSSGALGGGSQETQYF.